Below are 17 T cell receptor beta chains sequenced from a single sample in a study of identical twins. MiXCR, applied by TCRdb to the 5' RACE reads, yields one record per CDR3 protein. The data hold 430,000 or so distinct CDR3 sequences, with more than 20% observed a single time. These data were likewise used in another study, on T cells expressing NK-cell markers.

The source material was CD4+ T cells sorted from blood. The receptors originated from a woman between 18 and 29 years old in good health.

The table lists this clonotype with a few counts. The gene calls are TRBV5-1 and TRBJ1-4; D not certain. The V and J ends lost 0 bases and 3 bases respectively, with 6 bases between them. The CDR3 runs to 14 residues. Germline V gives CDR1 SGHRS, CDR2 YFSETQ. The CDR3 nucleotides are TGCGCCAGCAGCTTGGGGCCAGCTAATGAAAAACTGTTTTTT. This encodes CASSLGPANEKLFF.

Of note for this clonotype: Given a much more abundant clone one base away, this may be a read error. The gene calls are TRBV20-1 and TRBJ2-7, with a possible D match to TRBD2 (5 bases). V dropped 6 bases and J dropped 3 bases, with 15 bases sitting between them. The CDR3 contains 13 residues. Germline-derived CDR1 and CDR2 are DFQATT and SNEGSKA (reference sequence). CDR3: CSATPQEVYEQYF. The CDR3 DNA reads TGCAGTGCCACCCCGCAGGAGGTCTACGAGCAGTACTTC.

The chain uses TRBV6-5 and TRBJ2-7; TRBD2 agrees at 9 bases. With V trimmed by 2 bases and J by 0 bases, 5 bases remained unmatched. The CDR3 length is 16 residues. The V gene's germline CDR1 is MNHEY and CDR2 SVGAGI. CDR3 sequence: CASSYTEAGGSYEQYF. The CDR3 DNA sequence: TGTGCCAGCAGTTACACAGAAGCGGGAGGCTCCTACGAGCAGTACTTC.

The V and J genes are TRBV20-1 and TRBJ2-1; 11 bases agree with TRBD2. The CDR3 length is 14 residues. Germline assignment: CDR1 DFQATT and CDR2 SNEGSKA (reference sequence). J was trimmed by 9 bases and V by 2 bases; bases with no gene match: 6. In DNA, the CDR3 is TGCAGTGCTAGAACACTAGCGGGAGTGGGTGAGCAGTTCTTC. Amino acid sequence: CSARTLAGVGEQFF.

V and J are TRBV5-1 and TRBJ1-3; D is unclear. Per the germline V gene, CDR1 is SGHRS and CDR2 is YFSETQ. The ends were cut back, 4 bases at V and 0 bases at J, with 11 bases in the middle. The CDR3 covers 15 residues. The DNA for the CDR3 is TGCGCCAGCAGCGTGACGGCGATCTCTGGAAACACCATATATTTT. Translation: CASSVTAISGNTIYF.

The rearrangement uses TRBV2 and TRBJ1-2, with D hard to call. Germline CDR1 is SNHLY and CDR2 is FYNNEI. There are 12 residues in the CDR3. The ends were cut back, 7 bases at V and 8 bases at J, with 14 bases in the middle. The CDR3 sequence: CASTLREAGYTF. DNA of the CDR3: TGTGCCAGCACCCTAAGGGAAGCAGGCTACACCTTC. Using reference TRBV2 and TRBJ1-2 for the parts outside the CDR3, the full variable domain is EPEVTQTPSHQVTQMGQEVILRCVPISNHLYFYWYRQILGQKVEFLVSFYNNEISEKSEIFDDQFSVERPDGSNFTLKIRSTKLEDSAMYFCASTLREAGYTFGSGTRLTVV.

The V and J genes are TRBV27 and TRBJ2-7; unclear D gene. The CDR3 has 13 residues. V gave up 6 bases and J gave up 1 base, with 10 bases separating them. Germline CDR1 MNHEY, CDR2 SMNVEV (reference sequence). The CDR3 coding sequence is TGTGCCAGCAGGGACGGTAATTCCTACGAGCAGTACTTC. Its protein is CASRDGNSYEQYF.

This clonotype was detected only a few times. This chain joins TRBV6-5 and TRBJ1-2, with D tentatively TRBD1 (5 bases). Deletions cut 4 bases from V and 8 bases from J, with 17 bases between. This CDR3 has 14 amino acids. Germline-derived CDR1 and CDR2 are MNHEY and SVGAGI. DNA of the CDR3: TGTGCCAGCAGTTCTCCAGCAGGACAAGGGGGCTACACCTTC. This sequence encodes CASSSPAGQGGYTF.

This clonotype was seen a few times. The J gene is TRBJ2-7, the V gene TRBV6-2 or TRBV6-3; unclear D gene. The V end lost 6 bases, the J end lost 0 bases, and 12 bases lay between the germline ends. CDR3 length: 14 amino acids. Germline assignment: CDR1 MNHEY and CDR2 SVGEGT. The CDR3 protein is CASSSAQSSYEQYF. DNA of the CDR3: TGTGCCAGCAGCTCAGCTCAAAGCTCCTACGAGCAGTACTTC.

This clonotype was picked up a small number of times. V usage is TRBV25-1 and J usage is TRBJ2-1; 11 bases are a match to TRBD2. The germline V gene has CDR1 MGHDK and CDR2 SYGVNS. The V and J ends lost 3 bases and 4 bases, in that order; junction bases with no gene match: 5. The CDR3 runs to 16 residues. The CDR3 coding sequence is TGTGCCAGCAGTGACTTAGCGGGGGGGCCGTACAATGAGCAGTTCTTC. It encodes CASSDLAGGPYNEQFF.

This clonotype was recorded a few times. J is TRBJ1-2 and V is TRBV18; tentative D call: TRBD1 (6 bases). V was shortened by 5 bases and J by 0 bases, with 13 bases between the two germline ends. The germline gives CDR1 KGHSH, CDR2 LQKENI. This CDR3 has 15 residues. CDR3 sequence: CASSKMDRTNYGYTF. The CDR3, as DNA: TGTGCCAGCTCAAAAATGGACAGAACTAACTATGGCTACACCTTC.

This clonotype was recorded once. The chain uses TRBV20-1 and TRBJ1-1, with D tentatively TRBD1 (6 bases). There are 13 residues in the CDR3. Between the trimmed V and J ends, which lost 6 bases and 3 bases, there was a span of 14 bases. Germline V gene lookup returns CDR1 DFQATT and CDR2 SNEGSKA (reference sequence). The CDR3 spells CSAQQGGYTEAFF. CDR3 nucleotide sequence: TGCAGTGCCCAACAGGGAGGCTACACTGAAGCTTTCTTT.

This clonotype has ten or more counts. V gene TRBV12-3 or TRBV12-4 combines with J gene TRBJ2-1; 11 nucleotides agree with TRBD2. The CDR3 totals 15 residues. The trim removed 6 bases at V and 8 bases at J, leaving 9 bases unmatched. The CDR3 reads CASRPGTSGRDEQFF. CDR3 in DNA: TGTGCCAGCAGGCCCGGGACTAGCGGACGGGATGAGCAGTTCTTC.

This clonotype showed up just a few times. The J gene is TRBJ1-1, the V gene TRBV12-3 or TRBV12-4, with unresolved D. The length of the CDR3 is 12 residues. V was clipped by 8 bases and J by 0 bases, with 7 bases between them. CDR3 coding DNA: TGTGCCAGCTGGAATTTGAACACTGAAGCTTTCTTT. This translates into CASWNLNTEAFF.

V is TRBV20-1 and J is TRBJ2-7; perhaps TRBD2 as D (5 bases). Germline CDR1 reads DFQATT; CDR2 reads SNEGSKA (reference sequence). V lost 5 bases and J 1 base, leaving 15 bases between the germline ends. The CDR3 length is 14 residues. The CDR3 spells CSAEFRGPSYEQYF. The CDR3 DNA reads as TGCAGTGCTGAATTTCGAGGGCCGTCCTACGAGCAGTACTTC.

This clonotype was seen only a few times. The J gene is TRBJ2-7, the V gene TRBV11-2; D gene ambiguous. This CDR3 comprises 14 residues. V was pared by 0 bases and J by 3 bases, with 9 bases between. Germline CDR1 SGHAT, CDR2 FQNNGV. The CDR3, as DNA: TGTGCCAGCAGCTTAGACCAAGCGTACTACGAGCAGTACTTC. Encoded protein: CASSLDQAYYEQYF.

The chain uses TRBV6-1 and TRBJ2-3; the D gene could be TRBD1 or TRBD2 (5 bases each). The V gene lost 7 bases and the J gene lost 1 base, with 9 bases spanning the gap. CDR3 length: 13 amino acids. CDR1 is MNHNS and CDR2 is SASEGT in the germline V gene. The CDR3 sequence: CASTRDRTDTQYF. DNA of the CDR3: TGTGCCAGCACTCGGGACCGCACAGATACGCAGTATTTT.